This TCR beta chain was obtained from a study of blood T cell repertoires in COVID-19. The CDR3 spans 18 residues. From germline, CDR1 is SGHRS and CDR2 YFSETQ. V lost 4 bases, J lost 3 bases, and 22 bases lay in between. Produced via immunoSEQ multiplex PCR; TCRdb's table is partial and in-frame only. The top ten clones hold over 2% of a sample with fewer than 300,000 clones, more than 85% of them seen once. Material for sequencing was peripheral blood. The chain is built from TRBV5-1 and TRBJ2-2, with D perhaps TRBD1 (7 bases). This receptor was identified in a woman aged 25 to 39 with COVID-19, enrolled during active disease. CDR3 nucleotides: TGCGCCAGCAGCCCGAAAGGGGGCTGGACTACCCACACCGGGGAGCTGTTTTTT. Translated, it gives CASSPKGGWTTHTGELFF. The full variable domain, with the rest looked up from reference TRBV5-1 and TRBJ2-2, is KAGVTQTPRYLIKTRGQQVTLSCSPISGHRSVSWYQQTPGQGLQFLFEYFSETQRNKGNFPGRFSGRQFSNSRSEMNVSTLELGDSALYLCASSPKGGWTTHTGELFFGEGSRLTVL.